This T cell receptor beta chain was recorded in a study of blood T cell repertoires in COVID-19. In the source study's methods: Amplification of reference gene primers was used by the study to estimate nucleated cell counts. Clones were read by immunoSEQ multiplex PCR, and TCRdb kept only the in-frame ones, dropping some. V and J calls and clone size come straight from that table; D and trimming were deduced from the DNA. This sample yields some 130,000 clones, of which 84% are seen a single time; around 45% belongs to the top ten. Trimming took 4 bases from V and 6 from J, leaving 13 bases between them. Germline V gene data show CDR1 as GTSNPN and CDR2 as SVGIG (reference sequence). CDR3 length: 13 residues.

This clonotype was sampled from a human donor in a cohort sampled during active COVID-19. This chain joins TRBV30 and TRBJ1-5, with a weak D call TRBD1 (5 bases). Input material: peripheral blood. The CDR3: CAWTAGGGQPQHF. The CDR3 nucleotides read TGTGCCTGGACAGCTGGGGGAGGTCAGCCCCAGCATTTT.